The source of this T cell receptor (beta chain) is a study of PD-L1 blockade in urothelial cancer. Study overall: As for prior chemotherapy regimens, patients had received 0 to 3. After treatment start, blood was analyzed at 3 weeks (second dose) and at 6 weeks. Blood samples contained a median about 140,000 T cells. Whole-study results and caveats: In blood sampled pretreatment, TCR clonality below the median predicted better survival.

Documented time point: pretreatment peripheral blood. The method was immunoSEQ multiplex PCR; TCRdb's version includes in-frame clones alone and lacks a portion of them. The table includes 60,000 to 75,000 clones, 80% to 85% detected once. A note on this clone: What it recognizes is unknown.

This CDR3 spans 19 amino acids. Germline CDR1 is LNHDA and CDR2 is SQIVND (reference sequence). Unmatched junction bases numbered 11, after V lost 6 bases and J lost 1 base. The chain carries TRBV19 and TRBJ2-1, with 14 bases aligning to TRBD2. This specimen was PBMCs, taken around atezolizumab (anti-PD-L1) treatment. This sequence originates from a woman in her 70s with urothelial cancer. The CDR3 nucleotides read TGTGCCAGTAGGCGGATGACTAGCGGGGGGGAAAGGTCCTACAATGAGCAGTTCTTC. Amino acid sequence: CASRRMTSGGERSYNEQFF. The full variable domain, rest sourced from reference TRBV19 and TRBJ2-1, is DGGITQSPKYLFRKEGQNVTLSCEQNLNHDAMYWYRQDPGQGLRLIYYSQIVNDFQKGDIAEGYSVSREKKESFPLTVTSAQKNPTAFYLCASRRMTSGGERSYNEQFFGPGTRLTVL.